This record looks at one TCR beta chain sequence and its context. The CDR3 runs to 15 residues. CDR1 is MGHRA and CDR2 is YSYEKL in the germline V gene. V gave up 6 bases and J gave up 4 bases; unmatched junction bases: 7. This sample stems from a study of blood T cell repertoires in COVID-19. This table comes from immunoSEQ multiplex PCR, and its TCRdb copy is limited to in-frame clones, with some not included. The sample has 140,000 or so clones; roughly 80% are singletons. Input material: peripheral blood. The chain links TRBV4-1 to TRBJ2-1; 9 bases line up with TRBD1. The sequence was collected from a human donor in a cohort sampled during active COVID-19. This chain's CDR3 is CASSIGQGRYNEQFF. The CDR3 coding sequence is TGCGCCAGCAGTATTGGACAGGGGAGATACAATGAGCAGTTCTTC.